This TCR beta chain was recovered during a study of response to subunit inactivated influenza vaccine. From the RT-PCR reads, TCRdb called clonotypes with MiXCR, one entry per CDR3 protein. The sample carries about 530,000 distinct CDR3 sequences, over 10% recorded once. This clonotype turned up a few times. This material consisted of PBMCs from blood, taken 45 days after vaccination. The clonotype originates from a man aged 45-65 years who received an inactivated influenza vaccine.

In nucleotides, the CDR3 is TGTGCCAGCAGCCCCAGGGGGCCGGGCTATGGCTACACCTTC. Amino acids: CASSPRGPGYGYTF. The chain has TRBV12-3 or TRBV12-4 and TRBJ1-2, with 8 nucleotides matching TRBD1. The length of the CDR3 is 14 residues. The V and J ends lost 6 bases and 4 bases, in that order; junction bases with no gene match: 7.